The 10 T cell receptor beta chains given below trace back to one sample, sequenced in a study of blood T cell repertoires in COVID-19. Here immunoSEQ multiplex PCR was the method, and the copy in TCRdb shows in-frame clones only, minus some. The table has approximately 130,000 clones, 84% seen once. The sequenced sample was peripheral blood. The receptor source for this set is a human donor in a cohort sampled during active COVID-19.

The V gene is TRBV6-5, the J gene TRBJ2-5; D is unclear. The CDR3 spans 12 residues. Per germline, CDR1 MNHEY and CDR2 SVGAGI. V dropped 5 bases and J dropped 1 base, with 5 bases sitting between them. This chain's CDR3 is CASSISQETQYF. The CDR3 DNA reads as TGTGCCAGCAGTATATCCCAAGAGACCCAGTACTTC.

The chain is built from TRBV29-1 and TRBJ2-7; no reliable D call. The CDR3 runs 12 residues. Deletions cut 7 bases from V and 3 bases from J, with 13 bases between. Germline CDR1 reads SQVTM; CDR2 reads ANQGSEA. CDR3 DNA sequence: TGCAGCGCGAGAACAGACCGCTACGAGCAGTACTTC. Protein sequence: CSARTDRYEQYF.

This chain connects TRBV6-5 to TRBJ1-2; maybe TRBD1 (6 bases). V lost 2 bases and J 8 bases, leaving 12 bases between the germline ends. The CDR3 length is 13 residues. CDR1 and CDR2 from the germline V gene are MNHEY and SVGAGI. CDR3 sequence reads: CASSYIGGQGYTF. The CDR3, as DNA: TGTGCCAGCAGTTACATCGGGGGGCAGGGCTACACCTTC.

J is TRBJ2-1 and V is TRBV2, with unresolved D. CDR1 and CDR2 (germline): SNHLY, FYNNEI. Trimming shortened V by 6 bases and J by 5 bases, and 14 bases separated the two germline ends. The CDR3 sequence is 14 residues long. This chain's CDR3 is CASRESILNNEQFF. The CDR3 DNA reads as TGTGCCAGCAGAGAGTCCATTTTGAACAATGAGCAGTTCTTC. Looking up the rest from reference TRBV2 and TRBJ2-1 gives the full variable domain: EPEVTQTPSHQVTQMGQEVILRCVPISNHLYFYWYRQILGQKVEFLVSFYNNEISEKSEIFDDQFSVERPDGSNFTLKIRSTKLEDSAMYFCASRESILNNEQFFGPGTRLTVL.

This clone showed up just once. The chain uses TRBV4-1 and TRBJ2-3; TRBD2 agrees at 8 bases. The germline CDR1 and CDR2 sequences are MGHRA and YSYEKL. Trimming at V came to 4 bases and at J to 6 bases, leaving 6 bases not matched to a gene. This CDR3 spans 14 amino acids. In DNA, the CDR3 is TGCGCCAGCAGCCTCCGGACTAGCCCGGATACGCAGTATTTT. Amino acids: CASSLRTSPDTQYF.

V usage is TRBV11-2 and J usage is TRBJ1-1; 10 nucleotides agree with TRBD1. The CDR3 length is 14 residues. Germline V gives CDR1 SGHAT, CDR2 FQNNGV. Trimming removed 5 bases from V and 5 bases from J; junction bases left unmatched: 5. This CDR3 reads CASSLTGGRTEAFF. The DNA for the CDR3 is TGTGCCAGCAGCCTGACAGGGGGCCGGACTGAAGCTTTCTTT.

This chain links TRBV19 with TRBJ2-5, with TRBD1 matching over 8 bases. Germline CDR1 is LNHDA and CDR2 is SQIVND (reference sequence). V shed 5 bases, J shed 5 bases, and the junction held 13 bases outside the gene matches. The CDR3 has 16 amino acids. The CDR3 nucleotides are TGTGCCAGTAGTCCCAGGACAGGGCTCACCGCGGAGACCCAGTACTTC. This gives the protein CASSPRTGLTAETQYF.

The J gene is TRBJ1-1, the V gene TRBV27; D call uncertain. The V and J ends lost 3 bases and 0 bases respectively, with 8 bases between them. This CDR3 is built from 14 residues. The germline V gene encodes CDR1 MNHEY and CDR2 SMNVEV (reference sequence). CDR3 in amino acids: CASSFSVMNTEAFF. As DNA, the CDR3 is TGTGCCAGCAGTTTCTCGGTCATGAACACTGAAGCTTTCTTT.

CDR3 sequence: CASSPMTGGKGNQPQHF. CDR3 DNA sequence: TGTGCCAGCAGTCCGATGACAGGGGGAAAGGGCAATCAGCCCCAGCATTTT. This rearrangement joins TRBV27 to TRBJ1-5; the match to TRBD1 covers 9 bases. The CDR3 covers 17 residues. Trimming took 5 bases from V and 2 from J; bases not matched to a gene: 10. Germline CDR1 MNHEY, CDR2 SMNVEV (reference sequence).

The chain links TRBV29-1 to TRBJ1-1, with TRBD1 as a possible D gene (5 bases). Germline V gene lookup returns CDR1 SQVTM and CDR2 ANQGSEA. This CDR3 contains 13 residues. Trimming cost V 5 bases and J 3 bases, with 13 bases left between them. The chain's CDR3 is CSVLGGRDTEAFF. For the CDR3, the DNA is TGCAGCGTTCTGGGGGGGAGAGACACTGAAGCTTTCTTT.